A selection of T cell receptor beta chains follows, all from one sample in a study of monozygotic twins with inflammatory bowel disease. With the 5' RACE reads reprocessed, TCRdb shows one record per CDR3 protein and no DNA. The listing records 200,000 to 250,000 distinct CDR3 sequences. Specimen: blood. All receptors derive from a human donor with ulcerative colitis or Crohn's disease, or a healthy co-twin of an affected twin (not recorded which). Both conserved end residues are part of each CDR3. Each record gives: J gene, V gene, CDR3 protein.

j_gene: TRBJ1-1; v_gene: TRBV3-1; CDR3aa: CASSLLRGRWTEAFF
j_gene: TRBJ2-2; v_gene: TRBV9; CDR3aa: CASRKGQGRTGELFF
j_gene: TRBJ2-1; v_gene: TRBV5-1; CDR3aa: CASSSGQGGYEQFF
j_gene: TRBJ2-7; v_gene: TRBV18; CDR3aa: CASSAGTIGYEQYF
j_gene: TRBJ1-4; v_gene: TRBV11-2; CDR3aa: CTSCGGLSNEKLFF
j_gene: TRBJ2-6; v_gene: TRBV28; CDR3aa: CASSPSGTGANVLTF
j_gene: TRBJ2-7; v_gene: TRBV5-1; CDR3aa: CASSLDGSGGATYEQYF
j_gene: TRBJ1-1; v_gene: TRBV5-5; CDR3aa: CASSIQASMNTEAFF
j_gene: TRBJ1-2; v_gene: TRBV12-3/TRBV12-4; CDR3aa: CASSWSGTYGYTF
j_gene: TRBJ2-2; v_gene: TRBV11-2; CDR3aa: CASSLIRGTNTGELFF
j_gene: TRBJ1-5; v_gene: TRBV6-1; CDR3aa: CASRPGAESNQPQHF
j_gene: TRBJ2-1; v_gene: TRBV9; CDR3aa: CASSVVLNEQFF
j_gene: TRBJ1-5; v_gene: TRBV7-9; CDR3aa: CASSLSRGGNQPQHF
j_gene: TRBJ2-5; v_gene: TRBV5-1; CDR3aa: CASSLRRLSEGQETQYF
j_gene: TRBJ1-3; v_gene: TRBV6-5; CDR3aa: CASSYLGTAAGNTIYF
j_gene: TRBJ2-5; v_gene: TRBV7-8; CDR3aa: CASSFSSLRETQYF
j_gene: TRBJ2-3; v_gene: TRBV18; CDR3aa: CASSRNRQLPSTDTQYF
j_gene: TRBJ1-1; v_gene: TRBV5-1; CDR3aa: CASSGLTANTEAFF
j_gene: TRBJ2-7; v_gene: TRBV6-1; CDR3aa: CASSGRTSGSFYEQYF
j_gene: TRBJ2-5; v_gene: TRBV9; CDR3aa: CASSRVSGTLETQYF
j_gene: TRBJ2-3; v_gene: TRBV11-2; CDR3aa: CASSLGTSTSTDTQYF
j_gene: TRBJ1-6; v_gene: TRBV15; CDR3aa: CATSRDGDPPLHF
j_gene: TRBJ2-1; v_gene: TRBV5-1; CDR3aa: CASSTGGTAYNEQFF
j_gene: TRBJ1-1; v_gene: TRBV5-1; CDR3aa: CASSDSGANTEAFF
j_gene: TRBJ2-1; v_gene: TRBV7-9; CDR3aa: CASSPRGQLNNEQFF
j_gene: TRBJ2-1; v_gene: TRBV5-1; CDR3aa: CASTQIAGQNNEQFF
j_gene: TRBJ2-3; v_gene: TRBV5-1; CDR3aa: CASSPLEGTPVDTQYF
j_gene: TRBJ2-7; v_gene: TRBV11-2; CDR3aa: CASSPTSGRSYEQYF
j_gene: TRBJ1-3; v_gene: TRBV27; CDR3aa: CASRNSGSGNTIYF
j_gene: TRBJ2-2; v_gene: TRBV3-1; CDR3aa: CASSQELAAGELFF
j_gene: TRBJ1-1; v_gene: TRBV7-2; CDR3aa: CASSTRWSEAFF
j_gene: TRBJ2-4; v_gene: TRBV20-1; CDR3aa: CSAMTGGDIQYF
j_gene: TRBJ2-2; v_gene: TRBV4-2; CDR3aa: CASSQGHRTGELFF
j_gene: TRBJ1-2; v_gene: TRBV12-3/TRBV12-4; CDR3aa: CASSTHGPLGGYTF
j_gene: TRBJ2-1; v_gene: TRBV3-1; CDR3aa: CASSQGGGRVDEQFF
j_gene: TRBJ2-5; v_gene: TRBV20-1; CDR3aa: CSAQARLAAKETQYF
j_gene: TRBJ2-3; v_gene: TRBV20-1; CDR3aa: CSAREVLGLAGQSRTDTQYF
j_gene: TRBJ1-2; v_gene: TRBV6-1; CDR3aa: CASRPRGQPNYGYTF
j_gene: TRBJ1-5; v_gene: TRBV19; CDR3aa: CASSRYRQGAGQPQHF
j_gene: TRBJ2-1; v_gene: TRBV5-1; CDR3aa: CASSSGRTSGGDGEQFF
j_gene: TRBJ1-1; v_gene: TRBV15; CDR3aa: CATSRSQGRDTYTEAFF
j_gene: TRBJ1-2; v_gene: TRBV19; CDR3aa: CASQQGVGYGYTF
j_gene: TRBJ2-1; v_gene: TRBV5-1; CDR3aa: CASSLTPSSRQQFF
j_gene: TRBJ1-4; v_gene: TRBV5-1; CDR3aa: CASSRGPAGGNEKLFF
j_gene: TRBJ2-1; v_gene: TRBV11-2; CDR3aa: CASSLALQEQFF
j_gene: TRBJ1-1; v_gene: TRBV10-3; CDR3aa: CAISGSTGNIPEAFF
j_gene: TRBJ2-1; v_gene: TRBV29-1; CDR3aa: CSVVAGGNEQFF
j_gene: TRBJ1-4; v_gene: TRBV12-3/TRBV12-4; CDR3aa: CASSGTENEKLFF